These 20 T cell receptor beta chains were all obtained from the same sample, sequenced in a study of identical twins. Using its own MiXCR run on the 5' RACE reads, TCRdb lists one record per CDR3 protein. The data show fewer than 900,000 distinct CDR3 sequences, roughly 20% seen once. This sample was also put to use in a study of T cells expressing NK-cell markers.

Sequencing was carried out using PBMCs. The origin of the receptors is a woman between 18 and 30 years old in good health.

This chain uses TRBV5-1 with TRBJ2-1; no clear D. V lost 0 bases to trimming and J lost 7 bases, with 14 bases between them. The CDR3 sequence is 15 residues long. CDR1 is SGHRS, CDR2 YFSETQ, per germline. CDR3 sequence: CASSLVSTEENEQFF. The CDR3 DNA follows: TGCGCCAGCAGCTTGGTCTCTACGGAAGAGAATGAGCAGTTCTTC.

This CDR3 reads CASSLGGQPGTYEQYF. The CDR3 bases are TGCGCCAGCAGCTTGGGGGGACAGCCGGGCACTTACGAGCAGTACTTC. The V call is TRBV5-1, the J call TRBJ2-7; 7 bases align to TRBD1. Germline V gives CDR1 SGHRS, CDR2 YFSETQ. V shed 0 bases and J 4 bases; nucleotides not matched to a gene: 10. The CDR3 has 16 amino acids. Full variable domain (remainder filled in from reference TRBV5-1 and TRBJ2-7): KAGVTQTPRYLIKTRGQQVTLSCSPISGHRSVSWYQQTPGQGLQFLFEYFSETQRNKGNFPGRFSGRQFSNSRSEMNVSTLELGDSALYLCASSLGGQPGTYEQYFGPGTRLTVT.

In its sample, this clonotype was seen many times. The chain couples TRBV5-1 to TRBJ1-1; no clear D. CDR3 length: 14 residues. V was shortened by 0 bases and J by 0 bases, with 6 bases between the two germline ends. Germline V gene data show CDR1 as SGHRS and CDR2 as YFSETQ. This chain's CDR3 is CASSLGHMNTEAFF. The CDR3 DNA follows: TGCGCCAGCAGCTTGGGACATATGAACACTGAAGCTTTCTTT.

This clonotype was counted a single time. One end of the junction varies from germline; a read error may be responsible. The rearrangement joins TRBV7-3 to TRBJ2-3; TRBD2 matches 12 bases. The length of the CDR3 is 17 residues. CDR1 and CDR2 from the germline V gene are SGHTA and FQGTGA. CDR3 loop: CASSLTASGGAWYTRYF. The CDR3 bases are TGTGCCAGCAGCCTTACTGCTAGCGGGGGGGCCTGGTACACGCGGTATTTT.

The chain uses TRBV20-1 and TRBJ2-3, with TRBD2 matching 9 bases. This CDR3 has 19 residues. Germline lookup yields CDR1 DFQATT and CDR2 SNEGSKA (reference sequence). V lost 3 bases and J lost 0; bases outside the gene matches: 16. As DNA, the CDR3 is TGCAGTGCTAGGACTCCTTTGCGGGAGGGTTTTACAAGCACAGATACGCAGTATTTT. Residues: CSARTPLREGFTSTDTQYF.

This clonotype was detected a few times. The rearrangement joins TRBV20-1 to TRBJ1-5; D remains ambiguous. Germline V CDR1 and CDR2: DFQATT, SNEGSKA (reference sequence). The CDR3 consists of 12 residues. Trimming took 6 bases from V and 5 from J, leaving 11 bases between them. CDR3 nucleotide sequence: TGCAGTGCAAGGTCGGGCGATCAGCCCCAGCATTTT. Its protein is CSARSGDQPQHF.

CDR3 DNA sequence: TGCAGTGCTATAGCAGGGGATTCAGGCTACACCTTC. Protein: CSAIAGDSGYTF. The chain links TRBV20-1 to TRBJ1-2; D possibly corresponds to TRBD1 (6 bases). Trimming left V 4 bases short and J 8 bases short, with 14 bases between. In germline, CDR1 is DFQATT, CDR2 SNEGSKA (reference sequence). This CDR3 comprises 12 residues.

This clonotype appeared a few times. The chain joins TRBV1 to TRBJ2-1; no check of the table's D call, TRBD2, against the DNA was made. TRBV1 is a pseudogene segment. The CDR3 totals 17 residues. For the CDR3, the DNA is TGCACCAGCAGCCAAGAGGTCAGTAGCGGGAGAGAGAATGAGCAGTTCTTC. It encodes CTSSQEVSSGRENEQFF.

The V gene is TRBV12-3 or TRBV12-4, the J gene TRBJ2-5, with TRBD2 matching over 9 bases. This CDR3 is built from 14 residues. V was clipped by 7 bases and J by 8 bases; unmatched bases: 11. This CDR3 is CASKREAVGGTQYF. CDR3 nucleotide sequence: TGTGCCAGCAAGCGGGAGGCCGTTGGAGGAACCCAGTACTTC.

This clonotype was counted between two and nine times. The V and J genes are TRBV15 and TRBJ1-2; a weak D match, TRBD1 (6 bases). There are 16 residues in the CDR3. V lost 2 bases and J lost 6, with 19 bases in between. Germline values: CDR1 LNHNV, CDR2 YYDKDF (reference sequence). The CDR3 is CATSRSPEDRLNGYTF. The CDR3 region has the DNA TGTGCCACCAGCAGATCCCCAGAAGACAGGCTAAATGGCTACACCTTC. Full variable domain (missing parts from reference TRBV15 and TRBJ1-2): DAMVIQNPRYQVTQFGKPVTLSCSQTLNHNVMYWYQQKSSQAPKLLFHYYDKDFNNEADTPDNFQSRRPNTSFCFLDIRSPGLGDTAMYLCATSRSPEDRLNGYTFGSGTRLTVV.

This chain connects TRBV29-1 to TRBJ2-7, with D unclear. There are 13 residues in the CDR3. V was shortened by 7 bases and J by 4 bases, with 17 bases between the two germline ends. From germline, CDR1 is SQVTM and CDR2 ANQGSEA. This CDR3 is CSATTDVAYEQYF. Written as DNA, the CDR3 is TGCAGCGCTACAACAGATGTCGCATACGAGCAGTACTTC.

The rearrangement links TRBV10-3 to TRBJ1-2; D call uncertain. The CDR3 covers 14 residues. Per germline, CDR1 ENHRY and CDR2 SYGVKD. V was clipped by 3 bases and J by 0 bases, with 8 bases between them. The CDR3 sequence is CAISEQSSNYGYTF. CDR3 DNA: TGTGCCATCAGTGAACAGTCCTCTAACTATGGCTACACCTTC.

J is TRBJ2-6 and V is TRBV15; D remains ambiguous. The V end lost 1 base, the J end lost 4 bases, and 8 bases lay between the germline ends. Germline values: CDR1 LNHNV, CDR2 YYDKDF (reference sequence). The CDR3 contains 15 residues. CDR3 nucleotide sequence: TGTGCCACCAGCAGAGTTGGGGTAGGGGCCAACGTCCTGACTTTC. Protein product: CATSRVGVGANVLTF.

This clonotype was recorded a few times. The rearrangement joins TRBV27 to TRBJ2-3, with 9 bases lining up with TRBD2. This CDR3 has 14 residues. V lost 8 bases to trimming and J lost 3 bases; unmatched junction nucleotides: 6. Looked up from germline, CDR1 is MNHEY and CDR2 is SMNVEV (reference sequence). The CDR3 reads CASSKREETDTQYF. The CDR3 region has the DNA TGTGCCAGCTCGAAGCGGGAGGAAACAGATACGCAGTATTTT.

This clonotype has a handful of counts. The chain couples TRBV29-1 to TRBJ1-1; the D gene is possibly TRBD1 (5 bases). The length of the CDR3 is 13 residues. Germline V gene data show CDR1 as SQVTM and CDR2 as ANQGSEA. V dropped 8 bases and J dropped 0 bases, with 13 bases sitting between them. The CDR3 DNA is TGCAGCTCTCTGACAGCTATGAACACTGAAGCTTTCTTT. Protein product: CSSLTAMNTEAFF.

This chain connects TRBV2 to TRBJ2-4; D not resolved. This CDR3 spans 12 amino acids. V lost 11 bases, J lost 0 bases, and 8 bases lay in between. Germline V gene data show CDR1 as SNHLY and CDR2 as FYNNEI. The CDR3: CAGSLAKNIQYF. DNA of the CDR3: TGTGCCGGAAGTTTAGCCAAAAACATTCAGTACTTC.

This clonotype was counted a few times. The rearrangement joins TRBV10-1 to TRBJ2-3; TRBD2 matches 12 bases. The length of the CDR3 is 16 residues. Germline V CDR1 and CDR2: WNHNN, SYGVQD (reference sequence). Unmatched junction bases numbered 8, after V lost 3 bases and J lost 7 bases. In DNA, the CDR3 is TGCGCCAGCAGTGACCCGACTAGCGGGGGCCTGAATACGCAGTATTTT. Translation gives CASSDPTSGGLNTQYF.

The rearrangement uses TRBV10-3 and TRBJ1-2; unclear D gene. The CDR3 runs to 14 residues. CDR1 and CDR2 from the germline V gene are ENHRY and SYGVKD. V shed 3 bases and J shed 1 base, with 9 bases lying between them. The CDR3 DNA reads TGTGCCATCAGTGACTCCTCTTATAACTATGGCTACACCTTC. It encodes CAISDSSYNYGYTF.

In this sample, this clonotype turned up a few times. V gene TRBV5-4 combines with J gene TRBJ1-6; 9 bases fit TRBD1. Germline CDR1 is SGHNT and CDR2 is YYREEE (reference sequence). Trimming cost V 1 base and J 7 bases; bases outside gene matches: 15. The CDR3 is 19 residues long. The CDR3 spells CASSLRGQGTHGRNSPLHF. CDR3 DNA sequence: TGTGCCAGCAGCTTGAGAGGACAGGGGACGCACGGCCGGAATTCACCCCTCCACTTT.

The rearrangement links TRBV7-9 to TRBJ2-7; weak D call: TRBD2 (5 bases). The V gene's germline CDR1 is SEHNR and CDR2 FQNEAQ (reference sequence). The germline V and J ends were trimmed by 6 bases and 9 bases, with 15 bases remaining between them. CDR3 length equals 12 residues. CDR3 residues: CASSSIALGQYF. The CDR3 DNA reads TGTGCCAGCAGTTCCATAGCGCTCGGGCAGTACTTC.